The rows below give T cell receptor beta chains drawn from one sample of a study of OX40 agonist ivuxolimab in advanced cancers. The data were produced by immunoSEQ multiplex PCR, yet TCRdb's version contains in-frame clones alone and is incomplete. This sample yields about 68,000 clones, of which approximately 82% are seen a single time; about 1.7% belongs to the top ten. Material: CD4+ or CD8+ T cells sorted from blood, obtained in a trial of the OX40 agonist ivuxolimab. All receptors derive from an adult with an advanced solid tumor such as melanoma, head and neck, liver or kidney cancer. The CDR3 runs from the conserved cysteine through the conserved F or W. The D gene is left open where the match is weak.

d_gene: TRBD1
v_gene: TRBV10-2
j_gene: TRBJ1-2
CDR3aa: CASGGTGDGYTF

d_gene: -
v_gene: TRBV7-8
j_gene: TRBJ2-1
CDR3aa: CASSLARAERTNLYNEQFF

d_gene: -
v_gene: TRBV5-4
j_gene: TRBJ2-2
CDR3aa: CASRAGQTNTGELFF

d_gene: TRBD1
v_gene: TRBV13
j_gene: TRBJ2-7
CDR3aa: CASSARDRGIYEQYF

d_gene: -
v_gene: TRBV28
j_gene: TRBJ1-2
CDR3aa: CASRWSSYGYTF

d_gene: -
v_gene: TRBV28
j_gene: TRBJ1-1
CDR3aa: CASSPQDRLEAFF

d_gene: -
v_gene: TRBV10-2
j_gene: TRBJ1-1
CDR3aa: CASSGQNTEAFF

d_gene: TRBD2
v_gene: TRBV19
j_gene: TRBJ2-1
CDR3aa: CASSILGREGRNEQFF

d_gene: TRBD1
v_gene: TRBV2
j_gene: TRBJ2-2
CDR3aa: CASSATWDRGLDTGELFF

d_gene: TRBD2
v_gene: TRBV11-2
j_gene: TRBJ2-2
CDR3aa: CASSYPGLNTGELFF

d_gene: -
v_gene: TRBV19
j_gene: TRBJ2-7
CDR3aa: CASSGRSFYEQYF

d_gene: -
v_gene: TRBV10-1
j_gene: TRBJ1-2
CDR3aa: CAEGGRAKYGYTF

d_gene: -
v_gene: TRBV18
j_gene: TRBJ1-4
CDR3aa: CASSSGREMQEKLFF

d_gene: -
v_gene: TRBV19
j_gene: TRBJ1-2
CDR3aa: CASSIELTPGYGYTF

d_gene: -
v_gene: TRBV14
j_gene: TRBJ2-7
CDR3aa: CASSQLQGISYEQYF

d_gene: -
v_gene: TRBV11-2
j_gene: TRBJ2-2
CDR3aa: CASSLTTSGAGELFF

d_gene: -
v_gene: TRBV4-3
j_gene: TRBJ2-7
CDR3aa: CASSQADLSSYEQYF

d_gene: TRBD1
v_gene: TRBV29-1
j_gene: TRBJ2-7
CDR3aa: CSAGQGANEQYF

d_gene: -
v_gene: TRBV6-6
j_gene: TRBJ2-6
CDR3aa: CASKVAGANVLTF

d_gene: -
v_gene: TRBV5-1
j_gene: TRBJ2-3
CDR3aa: CASSLAAGRTDTQYF

d_gene: TRBD1
v_gene: TRBV18
j_gene: TRBJ1-5
CDR3aa: CASSRNRGSNQPQHF

d_gene: -
v_gene: TRBV28
j_gene: TRBJ1-3
CDR3aa: CAVTGTVSSGNTIYF

d_gene: -
v_gene: TRBV7-2
j_gene: TRBJ2-1
CDR3aa: CASSLSPMSSYNEQFF

d_gene: TRBD1
v_gene: TRBV13
j_gene: TRBJ1-1
CDR3aa: CASSYGQGGANTEAFF

d_gene: TRBD2
v_gene: TRBV7-9
j_gene: TRBJ2-2
CDR3aa: CASSLAPLAGYVNTGELFF

d_gene: TRBD2
v_gene: TRBV7-2
j_gene: TRBJ2-3
CDR3aa: CASSFGLAGDTQYF

d_gene: -
v_gene: TRBV4-3
j_gene: TRBJ1-2
CDR3aa: CASSQDKRVRPYGYTF

d_gene: -
v_gene: TRBV11-2
j_gene: TRBJ2-7
CDR3aa: CASSLASEYEQYF

d_gene: -
v_gene: TRBV10-3
j_gene: TRBJ1-1
CDR3aa: CATQRDLNTEAFF

d_gene: -
v_gene: TRBV6-5
j_gene: TRBJ2-1
CDR3aa: CASSGPGIYEQFF

d_gene: TRBD2
v_gene: TRBV6-6
j_gene: TRBJ2-1
CDR3aa: CASIYGTSGSFEQFF

d_gene: -
v_gene: TRBV4-3
j_gene: TRBJ1-2
CDR3aa: CASSQEGRVGNYGYTF